One and the same sample provided the 10 T cell receptor beta chains below, sequenced in a study of technical replicates of blood from a few donors listed by TCRdb under 2017. The protocol used for the library was the immunoSEQ multiplex PCR assay. This is the immuneACCESS table as TCRdb keeps it, with only in-frame sequences that have V and J called. A part of the clones is gone; compared with another copy, unresolved V genes explain less than half, and the rest is unexplained. In this sample the table shows about 80,000 clones, 98% of which occur a single time. Around 0.15% of the sample belongs to the ten largest clones. Sequencing was performed on T cells isolated from PBMCs. These receptors were obtained from a human donor in good health.

V usage is TRBV2 and J usage is TRBJ1-6; a weak D match, TRBD1 (6 bases). This CDR3 region has 14 residues. The germline V gene has CDR1 SNHLY and CDR2 FYNNEI. V dropped 6 bases and J dropped 10 bases, with 16 bases sitting between them. This CDR3 reads CASRSQGVGSPLHF. Here the CDR3 DNA reads TGTGCCAGCAGATCACAGGGAGTAGGATCACCCCTCCACTTT.

The chain has TRBV6-1 and TRBJ2-7; 8 positions agree with TRBD1. Germline V gene lookup returns CDR1 MNHNS and CDR2 SASEGT. With 3 bases clipped from V and 7 bases from J, the junction kept 8 bases outside the gene matches. The length of the CDR3 is 14 residues. The CDR3 reads CASSEQGATGEQYF. In nucleotides, the CDR3 is TGTGCCAGCAGTGAGCAGGGGGCGACGGGAGAGCAGTACTTC.

This rearrangement joins TRBV27 to TRBJ2-7, with 10 positions matching TRBD2. The CDR3 loop spans 16 amino acids. V was clipped by 5 bases and J by 2 bases; unmatched bases: 9. Looked up from germline, CDR1 is MNHEY and CDR2 is SMNVEV (reference sequence). CDR3 sequence: CASSPPTSGPPYEQYF. CDR3 sequence (DNA): TGTGCCAGCAGTCCCCCGACTAGCGGGCCCCCCTACGAGCAGTACTTC.

This rearrangement joins TRBV10-3 to TRBJ2-7; TRBD1 might be the D (9 bases). The germline CDR1 and CDR2 sequences are ENHRY and SYGVKD. The CDR3 consists of 14 residues. V was pared by 8 bases and J by 5 bases, with 19 bases between. CDR3 in amino acids: CAIRGGQGLDEQYF. The CDR3 DNA sequence: TGTGCCATCCGGGGGGGACAGGGATTGGACGAGCAGTACTTC.

The chain carries TRBV10-3 and TRBJ2-7, with D possibly matching TRBD1 (6 bases). This CDR3 spans 14 amino acids. The germline CDR1 and CDR2 sequences are ENHRY and SYGVKD. The V end lost 2 bases, the J end lost 6 bases, and 14 bases lay between the germline ends. The CDR3 sequence is CAISEVGQGFEQYF. The CDR3 nucleotides read TGTGCCATCAGTGAGGTAGGGCAGGGGTTCGAGCAGTACTTC.

The rearrangement joins TRBV9 to TRBJ1-2; no clear D. V shed 3 bases and J shed 11 bases, with 20 bases lying between them. The germline V gene has CDR1 SGDLS and CDR2 YYNGEE. The CDR3 spans 14 residues. CDR3 bases: TGTGCCAGCAGCGCCGCGGGCCCAAGGGCGAGTTACACCTTC. This encodes CASSAAGPRASYTF.

CDR3 coding DNA: TGTGCCAGCAGCCAAGCCTGGGGGGGGGAAGCGAGCGAGCAGTACTTC. Its protein is CASSQAWGGEASEQYF. The rearrangement links TRBV4-2 to TRBJ2-7, with TRBD2 matching over 7 bases. V shed 1 base and J 6 bases; nucleotides not matched to a gene: 12. The CDR3 spans 16 residues. Germline V gene lookup returns CDR1 LGHNA and CDR2 YNFKEQ.

This chain connects TRBV2 to TRBJ1-5; TRBD1 matches at 7 bases. From germline, CDR1 is SNHLY and CDR2 FYNNEI. This CDR3 is built from 18 residues. Trimming at V came to 5 bases and at J to 3 bases, leaving 16 bases not matched to a gene. The CDR3 loop is CASSYGAPDRAYNQPQHF. In DNA form, the CDR3 reads TGTGCCAGCAGTTACGGAGCCCCTGACAGGGCTTACAATCAGCCCCAGCATTTT.

The rearrangement links TRBV15 to TRBJ1-5, with a tentative D call TRBD1 (6 bases). Trimming stripped 5 bases from V and 2 bases from J, with 10 bases between. Germline assignment: CDR1 LNHNV and CDR2 YYDKDF (reference sequence). The CDR3 runs 14 residues. The CDR3 DNA reads TGTGCCACCAGCTTATCAGGGGGCAATCAGCCCCAGCATTTT. The encoded protein is CATSLSGGNQPQHF.

The rearrangement uses TRBV29-1 and TRBJ1-2; tentative D call: TRBD1 (5 bases). V lost 7 bases, J lost 1 base, and 10 bases lay in between. This CDR3 contains 12 residues. Germline CDR1 is SQVTM and CDR2 is ANQGSEA. Here the CDR3 DNA reads TGCAGCGCCCAGGGTTTTAACTATGGCTACACCTTC. Translating it yields CSAQGFNYGYTF.